This TCR beta chain was retrieved from a study of PD-L1 blockade in urothelial cancer. Looked up from germline, CDR1 is SGHNT and CDR2 is YYREEE (reference sequence). This CDR3 has 15 residues. V lost 4 bases, J lost 2 bases, and 14 bases lay in between. Generated by immunoSEQ multiplex PCR, the TCRdb table keeps only in-frame clones and is missing some. The sample gives fewer than 45,000 clones, 82% of which show up once; around 2.9% is in the top ten. The sequence was collected from a man aged 70-80 years with urothelial cancer. The rearrangement links TRBV5-4 to TRBJ2-3; weak D call: TRBD2 (6 bases). The sequenced sample was PBMCs, obtained around atezolizumab (anti-PD-L1) treatment. Written as DNA, the CDR3 is TGTGCCAGCAGCCCGCCGGGACTTGCCACAGATACGCAGTATTTT. Translating gives CASSPPGLATDTQYF. Complete variable domain (other parts from reference TRBV5-4 and TRBJ2-3): ETGVTQSPTHLIKTRGQQVTLRCSSQSGHNTVSWYQQALGQGPQFIFQYYREEENGRGNFPPRFSGLQFPNYSSELNVNALELDDSALYLCASSPPGLATDTQYFGPGTRLTVL.